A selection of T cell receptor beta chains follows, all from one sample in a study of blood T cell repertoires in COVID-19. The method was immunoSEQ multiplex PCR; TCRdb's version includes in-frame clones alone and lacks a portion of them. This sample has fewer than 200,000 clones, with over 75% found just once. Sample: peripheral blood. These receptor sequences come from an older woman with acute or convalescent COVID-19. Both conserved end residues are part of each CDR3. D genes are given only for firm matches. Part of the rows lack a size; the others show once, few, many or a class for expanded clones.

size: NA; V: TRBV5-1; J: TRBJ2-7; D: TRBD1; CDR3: CASSTGQGGYEQYF; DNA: TGCGCCAGCAGCACTGGACAGGGGGGCTACGAGCAGTACTTC
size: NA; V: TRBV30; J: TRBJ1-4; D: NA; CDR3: CAWSTSRGDINEKLFF; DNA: TGTGCCTGGAGTACGTCACGAGGGGACATTAATGAAAAACTGTTTTTT
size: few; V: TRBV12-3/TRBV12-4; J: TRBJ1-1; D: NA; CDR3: CASRPGSNTEAFF; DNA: TGTGCCAGCAGACCGGGTTCGAACACTGAAGCTTTCTTT
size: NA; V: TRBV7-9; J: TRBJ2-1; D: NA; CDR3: CASSSQGGEYNEQFF; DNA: TGTGCCAGCAGCTCCCAAGGAGGGGAATACAATGAGCAGTTCTTC
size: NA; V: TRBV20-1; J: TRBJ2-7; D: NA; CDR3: CSAGTNEQYF; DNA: TGCAGTGCGGGGACAAACGAGCAGTACTTC
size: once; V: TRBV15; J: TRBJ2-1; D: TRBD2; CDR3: CATSSHLAGDVLYNEQFF; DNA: TGTGCCACCAGCAGCCATCTGGCGGGGGACGTCCTTTACAATGAGCAGTTCTTC
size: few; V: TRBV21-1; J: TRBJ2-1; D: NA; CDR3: CASGSRTSGKVSYNEQFF; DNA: TGTGCCAGCGGCTCCCGGACTAGCGGGAAAGTCTCCTACAATGAGCAGTTCTTC
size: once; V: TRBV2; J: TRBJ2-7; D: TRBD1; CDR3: CASRTGQGPAYEQYF; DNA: TGTGCCAGCAGGACCGGACAGGGTCCTGCCTACGAGCAGTACTTC
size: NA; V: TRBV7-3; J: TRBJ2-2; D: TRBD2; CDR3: CASSVTTSGITGELFF; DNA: TGTGCCAGCAGCGTTACCACTAGCGGAATCACCGGGGAGCTGTTTTTT
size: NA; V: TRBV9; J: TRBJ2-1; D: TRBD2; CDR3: CASSVLAGVTYNEQFF; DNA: TGTGCCAGCAGCGTACTCGCGGGAGTGACCTACAATGAGCAGTTCTTC
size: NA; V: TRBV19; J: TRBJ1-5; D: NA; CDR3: CASRTPGSNQPQHF; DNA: TGTGCCAGTAGGACTCCGGGTAGCAATCAGCCCCAGCATTTT
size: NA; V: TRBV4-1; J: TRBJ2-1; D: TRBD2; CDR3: CASSQLSGAGYNEQFF; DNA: TGCGCCAGCAGCCAGCTTAGCGGGGCGGGGTACAATGAGCAGTTCTTC
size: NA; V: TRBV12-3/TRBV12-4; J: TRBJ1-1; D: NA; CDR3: CASTFDLNTEAFF; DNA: TGTGCCAGCACCTTCGACTTGAACACTGAAGCTTTCTTT
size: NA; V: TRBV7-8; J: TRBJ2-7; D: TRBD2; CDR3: CASSLPQIGGLADYEQYF; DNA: TGTGCCAGCAGCTTACCACAAATAGGGGGACTAGCGGATTACGAGCAGTACTTC
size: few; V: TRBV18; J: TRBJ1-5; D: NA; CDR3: CASSPMRSNQPQHF; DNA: TGTGCCAGCTCACCAATGAGGAGCAATCAGCCCCAGCATTTT
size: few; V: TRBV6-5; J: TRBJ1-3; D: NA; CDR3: CASRASSGNTIYF; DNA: TGTGCCAGCAGGGCCTCCTCTGGAAACACCATATATTTT
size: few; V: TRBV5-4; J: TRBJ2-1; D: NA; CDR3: CASSPEGGLALNNEQFF; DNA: TGTGCCAGCAGCCCGGAGGGAGGCCTAGCCCTTAACAATGAGCAGTTCTTC
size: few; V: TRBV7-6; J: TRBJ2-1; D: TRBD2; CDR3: CASSSYSSGKGEQFF; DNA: TGTGCCAGCAGCTCCTACTCTAGCGGGAAGGGGGAGCAGTTCTTC
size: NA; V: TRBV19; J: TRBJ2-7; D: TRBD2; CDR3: CASSSREGLWGEQYF; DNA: TGTGCCAGTAGTTCCCGGGAGGGCCTTTGGGGCGAGCAGTACTTC
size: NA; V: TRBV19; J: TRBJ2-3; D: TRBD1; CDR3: CASSIDRSGTGSTDTQYF; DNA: TGTGCCAGTAGTATAGATCGCTCCGGGACAGGGAGCACAGATACGCAGTATTTT
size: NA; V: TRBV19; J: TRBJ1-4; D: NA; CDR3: CASRIRAGDYEKLFF; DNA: TGTGCCAGTAGGATTCGGGCAGGGGATTATGAAAAACTGTTTTTT
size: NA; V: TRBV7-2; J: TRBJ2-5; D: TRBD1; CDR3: CASSLIGKTGGRETQYF; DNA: TGTGCCAGCAGCTTAATTGGAAAGACAGGGGGCAGGGAGACCCAGTACTTC
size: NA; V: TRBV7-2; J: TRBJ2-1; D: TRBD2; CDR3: CASSLNPQASGIKRNEQFF; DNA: TGTGCCAGCAGCTTAAACCCCCAAGCAAGCGGGATAAAGAGGAATGAGCAGTTCTTC
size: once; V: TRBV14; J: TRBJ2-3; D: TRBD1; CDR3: CASSDRVTDTQYF; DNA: TGTGCCAGCAGCGACAGGGTCACAGATACGCAGTATTTT
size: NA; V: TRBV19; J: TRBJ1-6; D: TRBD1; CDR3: CASRTGGDSPLHF; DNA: TGTGCCAGTAGGACAGGGGGCGATTCACCCCTCCACTTT
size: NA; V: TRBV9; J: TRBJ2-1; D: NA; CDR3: CASSVLAWPHNEQFF; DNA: TGTGCCAGCAGCGTACTTGCCTGGCCCCACAATGAGCAGTTCTTC
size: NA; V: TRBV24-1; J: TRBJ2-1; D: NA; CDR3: CATSAGGDRAVFF; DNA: TGTGCCACCAGTGCCGGGGGGGACAGGGCCGTTTTCTTC
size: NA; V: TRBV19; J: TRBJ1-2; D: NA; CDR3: CASSIDRRYGYTF; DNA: TGTGCCAGTAGTATTGACAGGCGCTATGGCTACACCTTC
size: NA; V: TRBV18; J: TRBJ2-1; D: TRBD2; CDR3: CASSTGLAGINEQFF; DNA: TGTGCCAGCTCAACGGGACTAGCGGGAATAAATGAGCAGTTCTTC
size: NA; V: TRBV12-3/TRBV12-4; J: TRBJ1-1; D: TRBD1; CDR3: CASSSGTGTEAFF; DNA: TGTGCCAGCAGTTCCGGGACAGGGACTGAAGCTTTCTTT
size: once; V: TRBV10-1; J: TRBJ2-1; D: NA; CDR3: CAREGAPVNNEQFF; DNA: TGCGCCAGGGAGGGCGCCCCAGTTAACAATGAGCAGTTCTTC
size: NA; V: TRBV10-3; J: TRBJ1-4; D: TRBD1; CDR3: CAIRDRADNEKLFF; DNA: TGTGCCATCAGGGACAGGGCGGATAATGAAAAACTGTTTTTT
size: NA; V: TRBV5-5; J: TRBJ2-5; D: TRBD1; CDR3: CASSPRQGAETQYF; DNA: TGTGCCAGCAGCCCACGACAGGGGGCCGAGACCCAGTACTTC
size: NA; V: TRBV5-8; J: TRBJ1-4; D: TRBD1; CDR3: CASSQRTGSWEKLFF; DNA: TGTGCCAGCAGCCAAAGGACAGGGTCTTGGGAAAAACTGTTTTTT
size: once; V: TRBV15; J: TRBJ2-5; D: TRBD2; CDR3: CATGAGQREVETQYF; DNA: TGTGCCACTGGAGCCGGGCAGCGGGAGGTCGAGACCCAGTACTTC
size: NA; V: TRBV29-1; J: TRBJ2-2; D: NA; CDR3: CSARLGGGGELFF; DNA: TGCAGCGCCCGACTAGGAGGAGGCGGGGAGCTGTTTTTT
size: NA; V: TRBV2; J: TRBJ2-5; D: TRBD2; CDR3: CASSRTGLGGIQETQYF; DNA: TGTGCCAGCAGCCGAACAGGTTTGGGGGGGATCCAAGAGACCCAGTACTTC
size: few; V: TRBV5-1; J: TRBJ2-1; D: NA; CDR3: CASSWTGSYNEQFF; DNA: TGCGCCAGCAGCTGGACGGGGTCGTACAATGAGCAGTTCTTC
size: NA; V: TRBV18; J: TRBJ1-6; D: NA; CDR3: CASSPPPGGNSPLHF; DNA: TGTGCCAGCTCACCACCACCCGGCGGGAATTCACCCCTCCACTTT
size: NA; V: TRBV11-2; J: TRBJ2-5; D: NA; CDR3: CASSKGHQETQYF; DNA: TGTGCCAGCAGCAAAGGACATCAAGAGACCCAGTACTTC
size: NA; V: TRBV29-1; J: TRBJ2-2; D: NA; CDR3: CSVRGEAGANTGELFF; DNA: TGCAGCGTGAGGGGGGAGGCGGGGGCGAACACCGGGGAGCTGTTTTTT
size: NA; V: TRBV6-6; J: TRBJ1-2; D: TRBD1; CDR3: CASSYSQGQGSYGYTF; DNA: TGTGCCAGCAGTTACTCGCAGGGACAGGGCTCCTATGGCTACACCTTC
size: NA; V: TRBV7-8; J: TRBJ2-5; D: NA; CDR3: CASSQTGETQYF; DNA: TGTGCCAGCAGCCAGACTGGCGAGACCCAGTACTTC
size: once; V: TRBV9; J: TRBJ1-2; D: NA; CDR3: CASSVGQGTGSDGYTF; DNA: TGTGCCAGCAGCGTAGGTCAGGGGACGGGTTCGGATGGCTACACCTTC
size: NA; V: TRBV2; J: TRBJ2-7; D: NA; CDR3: CASRDYPAYEQYF; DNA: TGTGCCAGCAGGGACTATCCGGCCTACGAGCAGTACTTC
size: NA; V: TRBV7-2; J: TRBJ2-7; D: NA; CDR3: CASSLAPGDYEQYF; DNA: TGTGCCAGCAGCTTAGCCCCGGGAGACTACGAGCAGTACTTC
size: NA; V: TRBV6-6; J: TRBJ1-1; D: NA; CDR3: CASSYSIRAEAFF; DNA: TGTGCCAGCAGTTACTCGATCAGGGCTGAAGCTTTCTTT
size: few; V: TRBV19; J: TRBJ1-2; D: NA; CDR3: CASYRLNYGYTF; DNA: TGTGCCAGTTACAGGTTGAACTATGGCTACACCTTC